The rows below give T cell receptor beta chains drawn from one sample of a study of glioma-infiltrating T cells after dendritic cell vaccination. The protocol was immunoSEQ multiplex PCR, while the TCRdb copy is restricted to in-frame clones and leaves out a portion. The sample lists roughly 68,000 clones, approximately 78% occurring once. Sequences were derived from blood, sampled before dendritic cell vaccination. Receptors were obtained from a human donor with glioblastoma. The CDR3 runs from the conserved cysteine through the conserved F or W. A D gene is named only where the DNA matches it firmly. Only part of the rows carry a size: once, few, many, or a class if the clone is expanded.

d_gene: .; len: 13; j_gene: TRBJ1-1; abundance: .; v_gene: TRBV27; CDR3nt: TGTGCCAGCAGTTTACAACAGAACACTGAAGCTTTCTTT; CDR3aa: CASSLQQNTEAFF
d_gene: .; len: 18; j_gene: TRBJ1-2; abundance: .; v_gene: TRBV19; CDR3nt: TGTGCCAGTAGTCCGTGGAGTGGGCAGGGCTTCAAAGACTATGGCTACACCTTC; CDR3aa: CASSPWSGQGFKDYGYTF
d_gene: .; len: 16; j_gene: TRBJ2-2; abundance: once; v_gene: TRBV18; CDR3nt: TGTGCCAGCTCACCAGGAGGGCGTAGCGTCACCGGGGAGCTGTTTTTT; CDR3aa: CASSPGGRSVTGELFF
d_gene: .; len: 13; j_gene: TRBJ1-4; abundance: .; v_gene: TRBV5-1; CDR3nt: TGCGCCAGCAGACTCCGGGGGGGTGAAAAACTGTTTTTT; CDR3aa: CASRLRGGEKLFF
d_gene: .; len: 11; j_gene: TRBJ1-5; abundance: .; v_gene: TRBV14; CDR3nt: TGTGCCAGCCCACAGATACAGCCCCAGCATTTT; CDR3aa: CASPQIQPQHF
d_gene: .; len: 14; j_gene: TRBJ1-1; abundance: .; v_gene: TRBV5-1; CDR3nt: TGCGCCAGCAGCTTGATTGGGGGGGCCACTGAAGCTTTCTTT; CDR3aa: CASSLIGGATEAFF
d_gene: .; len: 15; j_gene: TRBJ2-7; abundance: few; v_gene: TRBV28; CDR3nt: TGTGCCAGCAGTCCTTACGGGACACCCACCCCCGAGCAGTACTTC; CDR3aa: CASSPYGTPTPEQYF
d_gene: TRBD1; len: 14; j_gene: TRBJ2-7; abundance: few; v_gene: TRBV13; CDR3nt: TGTGCCAGCAGCTGGGACAGGGGACAGGGGGAGCAGTACTTC; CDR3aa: CASSWDRGQGEQYF
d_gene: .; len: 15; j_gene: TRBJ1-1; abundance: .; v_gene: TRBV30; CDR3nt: TGTGCCTGGAGCCCCAAAGGGGGACTGAACACTGAAGCTTTCTTT; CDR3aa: CAWSPKGGLNTEAFF
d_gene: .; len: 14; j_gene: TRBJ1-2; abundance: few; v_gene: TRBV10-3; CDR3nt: TGTGCCATCAGTGAGTCGAGAGAGAACTATGGCTACACCTTC; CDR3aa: CAISESRENYGYTF
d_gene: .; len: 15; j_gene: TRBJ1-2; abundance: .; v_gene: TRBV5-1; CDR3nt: TGCGCCAGCAGCTTGTCGGGGGGCGCGGAGTATGGCTACACCTTC; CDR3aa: CASSLSGGAEYGYTF
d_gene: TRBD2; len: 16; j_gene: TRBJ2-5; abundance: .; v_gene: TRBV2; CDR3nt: TGTGCCAGCAGTCCTCGCCTAGCGGGGGCCCAAGAGACCCAGTACTTC; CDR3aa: CASSPRLAGAQETQYF
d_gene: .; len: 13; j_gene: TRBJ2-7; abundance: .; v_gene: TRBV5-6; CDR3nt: TGTGCCAGCAGCTTGCGGGAATCCTACGAGCAGTACTTC; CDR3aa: CASSLRESYEQYF
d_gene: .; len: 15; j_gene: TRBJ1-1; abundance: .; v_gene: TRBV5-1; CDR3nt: TGCGCCAGCAGCCTGGAACCAGGGGCAAACACTGAAGCTTTCTTT; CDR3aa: CASSLEPGANTEAFF
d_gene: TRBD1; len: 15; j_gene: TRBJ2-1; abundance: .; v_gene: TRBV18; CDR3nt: TGTGCCAGCTCACCTGACAGGGGGGCCTACAATGAGCAGTTCTTC; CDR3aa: CASSPDRGAYNEQFF
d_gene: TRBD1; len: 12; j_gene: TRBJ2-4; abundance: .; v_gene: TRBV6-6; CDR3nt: TGTGCCAGCTTAAAGACAGGGAACATTCAGTACTTC; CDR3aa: CASLKTGNIQYF
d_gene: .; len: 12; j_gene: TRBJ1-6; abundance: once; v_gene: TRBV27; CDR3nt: TGTGCCAGCTACAGGGTAGGGTCACCCCTCCACTTT; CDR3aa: CASYRVGSPLHF
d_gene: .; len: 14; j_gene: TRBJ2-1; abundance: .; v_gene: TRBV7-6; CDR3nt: TGTGCCAGCAGCTTAGTTTCCGGGGGTGATGAGCAGTTCTTC; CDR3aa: CASSLVSGGDEQFF
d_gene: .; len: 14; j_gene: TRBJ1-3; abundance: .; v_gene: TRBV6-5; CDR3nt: TGTGCCACCAGGCTCGGGGGATCTGGAAACACCATATATTTT; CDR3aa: CATRLGGSGNTIYF
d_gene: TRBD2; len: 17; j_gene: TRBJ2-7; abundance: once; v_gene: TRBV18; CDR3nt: TGTGCCAGCTCCGAGGGACTAGCGGGGGGGCCTCTGAACGAGCAGTACTTC; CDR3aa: CASSEGLAGGPLNEQYF
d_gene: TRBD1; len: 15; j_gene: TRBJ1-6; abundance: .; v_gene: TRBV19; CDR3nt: TGTGCCAGTAGCCTTCAGACAGGGCGAAATTCACCCCTCCACTTT; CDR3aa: CASSLQTGRNSPLHF
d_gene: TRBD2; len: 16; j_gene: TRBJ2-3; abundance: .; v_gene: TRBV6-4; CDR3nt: TGTGCCAGCAGTGCGTCTGGCGGGGGGGCGCCAGATACGCAGTATTTT; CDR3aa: CASSASGGGAPDTQYF
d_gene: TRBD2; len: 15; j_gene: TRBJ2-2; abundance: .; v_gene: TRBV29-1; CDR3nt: TGCAGCGTGTCCGGACTAGCGGGGGTCACCGGGGAGCTGTTTTTT; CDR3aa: CSVSGLAGVTGELFF
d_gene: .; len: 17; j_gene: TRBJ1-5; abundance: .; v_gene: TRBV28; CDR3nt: TGTGCCAGCAGTTTCAGACAGCTACAATATAGCAATCAGCCCCAGCATTTT; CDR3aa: CASSFRQLQYSNQPQHF
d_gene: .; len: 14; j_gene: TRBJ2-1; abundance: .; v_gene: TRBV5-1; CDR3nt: TGCGCCAGCAGCTTGGCCGGGAACTACAATGAGCAGTTCTTC; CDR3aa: CASSLAGNYNEQFF
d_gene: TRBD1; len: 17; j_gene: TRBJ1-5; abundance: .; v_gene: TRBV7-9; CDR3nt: TGTGCCAGCAGCAAACTTGGACAGGGACCCTGGATGGAACCCCAGCATTTT; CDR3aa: CASSKLGQGPWMEPQHF
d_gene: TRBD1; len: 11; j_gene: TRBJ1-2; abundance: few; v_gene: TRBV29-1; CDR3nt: TGCAGCGTGACAGGGGGCTATGGCTACACCTTC; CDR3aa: CSVTGGYGYTF
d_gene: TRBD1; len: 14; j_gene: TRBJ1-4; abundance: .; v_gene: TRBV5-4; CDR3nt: TGTGCCAGCAGCCGCGACAGGGGTAATGAAAAACTGTTTTTT; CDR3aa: CASSRDRGNEKLFF
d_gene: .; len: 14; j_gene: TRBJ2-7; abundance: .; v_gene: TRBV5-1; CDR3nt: TGCGCCAGCAAGGCAGGTTTGGGCTCCTACGAGCAGTACTTC; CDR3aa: CASKAGLGSYEQYF
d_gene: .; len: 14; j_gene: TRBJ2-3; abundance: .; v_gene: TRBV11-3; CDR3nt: TGTGCCAGCAGCTTAGTTTCGGGTACAGATACGCAGTATTTT; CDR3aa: CASSLVSGTDTQYF
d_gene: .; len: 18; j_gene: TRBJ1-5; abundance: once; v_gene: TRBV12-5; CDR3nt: TGTGCTAGTGGTTTGGTACGGGCGGGGTCGGCAAGCAATCAGCCCCAGCATTTT; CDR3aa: CASGLVRAGSASNQPQHF
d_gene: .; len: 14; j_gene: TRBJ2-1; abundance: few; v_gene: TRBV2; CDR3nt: TGTGCCAGCTTTGCACCGAGCTCCTACAATGAGCAGTTCTTC; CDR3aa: CASFAPSSYNEQFF
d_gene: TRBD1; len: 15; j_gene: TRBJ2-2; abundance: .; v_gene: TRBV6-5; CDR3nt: TGTGCCAGCAGTTACAGGGGGCTTGACACCGGGGAGCTGTTTTTT; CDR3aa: CASSYRGLDTGELFF
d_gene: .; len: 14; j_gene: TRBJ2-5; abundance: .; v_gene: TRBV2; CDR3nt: TGTGCCAGCAGCGCAGACAGGTCGAGGGAGACCCAGTACTTC; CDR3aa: CASSADRSRETQYF
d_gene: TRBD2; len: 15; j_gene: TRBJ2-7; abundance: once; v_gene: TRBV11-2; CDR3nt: TGTGCCAGCAGCTTAGGGCCGGGAGGCTCCTACGAGCAGTACTTC; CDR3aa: CASSLGPGGSYEQYF
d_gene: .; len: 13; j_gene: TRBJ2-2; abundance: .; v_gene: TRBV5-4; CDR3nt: TGTGCCACCGCCGGGGAGAACACCGGGGAGCTGTTTTTT; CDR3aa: CATAGENTGELFF
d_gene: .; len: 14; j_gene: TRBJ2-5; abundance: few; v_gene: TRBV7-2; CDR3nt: TGTGCCAGCAGCTTATATGGGGGGTTGGAGACCCAGTACTTC; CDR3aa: CASSLYGGLETQYF
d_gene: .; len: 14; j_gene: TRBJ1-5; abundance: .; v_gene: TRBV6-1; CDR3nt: TGTGCCAGCAGTGACAGGACTTTCAATCAGCCCCAGCATTTT; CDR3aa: CASSDRTFNQPQHF
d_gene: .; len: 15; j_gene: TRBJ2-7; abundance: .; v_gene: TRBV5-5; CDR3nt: TGTGCCAGCAGCTTATCTTGGGGCGGCTCCTACGAGCAGTACTTC; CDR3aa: CASSLSWGGSYEQYF
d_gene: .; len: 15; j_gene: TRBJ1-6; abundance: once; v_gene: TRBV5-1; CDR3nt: TGCGCCAGCAGCGACAGGTTGGCCCACCATTCACCCCTCCACTTT; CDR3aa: CASSDRLAHHSPLHF
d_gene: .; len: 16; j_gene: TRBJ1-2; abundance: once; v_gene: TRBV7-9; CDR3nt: TGTGCCAGCAGCTTAGCTGGGCTTCGGTTTAACTATGGCTACACCTTC; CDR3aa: CASSLAGLRFNYGYTF
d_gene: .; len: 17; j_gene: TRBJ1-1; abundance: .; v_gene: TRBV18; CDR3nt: TGTGCCAGCTCACCTCCTTCCGAGGGCGTGAGGTACACTGAAGCTTTCTTT; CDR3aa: CASSPPSEGVRYTEAFF
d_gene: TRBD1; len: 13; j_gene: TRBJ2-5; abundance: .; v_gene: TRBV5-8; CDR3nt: TGTGCCAGCAGATACAGGGGCCAAGAGACCCAGTACTTC; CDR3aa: CASRYRGQETQYF
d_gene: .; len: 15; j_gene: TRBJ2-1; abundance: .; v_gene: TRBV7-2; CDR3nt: TGTGCCAGCAGCAGCTACGGGGGACCTTACAATGAGCAGTTCTTC; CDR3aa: CASSSYGGPYNEQFF
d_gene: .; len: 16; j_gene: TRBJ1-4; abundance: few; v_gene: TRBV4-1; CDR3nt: TGCGCCAGCAGCCAAGATCTGGGAGGTGGGGGTGAAAAACTGTTTTTT; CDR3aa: CASSQDLGGGGEKLFF
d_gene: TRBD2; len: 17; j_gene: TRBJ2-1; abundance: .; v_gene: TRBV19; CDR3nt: TGTGCCAGTAGTATACTAACAGGACTAGCCTCCTACAATGAGCAGTTCTTC; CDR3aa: CASSILTGLASYNEQFF
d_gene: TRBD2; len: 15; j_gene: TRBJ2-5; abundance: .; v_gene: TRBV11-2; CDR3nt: TGTGCCAGCAGTCTGGGTCCGGGGGGCCAAGAGACCCAGTACTTC; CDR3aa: CASSLGPGGQETQYF